Listed below are T cell receptor beta chains from one sample, sequenced in a study of shared clonotypes between healthy human individuals. Assay used: immunoSEQ multiplex PCR; TCRdb lists only in-frame clones, some missing. The repertoire holds about 460,000 clones, with about 74% as singletons. The specimen sequenced was PBMCs. The receptors come from a woman in her forties in good health. Some clones in this sample may be carry-over from other donors' samples. The CDR3 runs from the conserved cysteine through the conserved F or W. A D gene is named only where the DNA matches it firmly. Some rows mark clone size as missing; the rest say once, few, many or name a class of expanded clone.

v_call,j_call,d_call,cdr3_length,clone_size,cdr3_nt,cdr3_aa
TRBV29-1,TRBJ1-4,NA,14,NA,TGCAGCGTTTTTGGGGCTGCAACTAATGAAAAACTGTTTTTT,CSVFGAATNEKLFF
TRBV19,TRBJ2-7,NA,14,NA,TGTGCCAGTAGTATAATGGGCAGTCCCTACGAGCAGTACTTC,CASSIMGSPYEQYF
TRBV4-1,TRBJ2-7,NA,15,many,TGCGCCAGCAGCCAAGGTCACGGGAGCTCCTACGAGCAGTACTTC,CASSQGHGSSYEQYF
TRBV7-2,TRBJ2-5,NA,13,NA,TGTGCCAGCAGCTTAGACAGCGAAGAGACCCAGTACTTC,CASSLDSEETQYF
TRBV6-6,TRBJ2-7,TRBD1,13,NA,TGTGCCAGCAGGGGGACAGTCCCCTACGAGCAGTACTTC,CASRGTVPYEQYF
TRBV9,TRBJ2-1,NA,14,NA,TGTGCCAGCAGCGACCCCCTGAGGGCCAGGGAGCAGTTCTTC,CASSDPLRAREQFF
TRBV7-2,TRBJ2-7,TRBD1,14,NA,TGTGCCAGTATGACAGGGGGCTACCTTAAGGAGCAGTACTTC,CASMTGGYLKEQYF
TRBV25-1,TRBJ2-3,TRBD2,17,NA,TGTGCCAGCAGTACCCTCCTAGCGGGACGGGGCACAGATACGCAGTATTTT,CASSTLLAGRGTDTQYF
TRBV6-5,TRBJ2-7,TRBD1,14,NA,TGTGCCAGCAGTTACATGGGGACAGTGTTGAAGCAGTACTTC,CASSYMGTVLKQYF
TRBV7-9,TRBJ1-1,NA,16,NA,TGTGCCAGCAGCTTAGAAGCTTGGGCTGGGACCACTGAAGCTTTCTTT,CASSLEAWAGTTEAFF
TRBV19,TRBJ2-7,NA,15,few,TGTGCCAGTAGTATTGGGCAGGGAAGCGGCTACGAGCAGTACTTC,CASSIGQGSGYEQYF
TRBV5-1,TRBJ2-2,NA,12,NA,TGCGCCACCACAGGAAACACCGGGGAGCTGTTTTTT,CATTGNTGELFF
TRBV5-6,TRBJ1-5,TRBD1,15,NA,TGTGCCAGCAGCTTGAGTTCAGGGGGGAATCAGCCCCAGCATTTT,CASSLSSGGNQPQHF
TRBV4-2,TRBJ2-2,TRBD2,16,NA,TGTGCCAGCAGCCAAAACGGACGGGAGGGCTCCGGGGAGCTGTTTTTT,CASSQNGREGSGELFF